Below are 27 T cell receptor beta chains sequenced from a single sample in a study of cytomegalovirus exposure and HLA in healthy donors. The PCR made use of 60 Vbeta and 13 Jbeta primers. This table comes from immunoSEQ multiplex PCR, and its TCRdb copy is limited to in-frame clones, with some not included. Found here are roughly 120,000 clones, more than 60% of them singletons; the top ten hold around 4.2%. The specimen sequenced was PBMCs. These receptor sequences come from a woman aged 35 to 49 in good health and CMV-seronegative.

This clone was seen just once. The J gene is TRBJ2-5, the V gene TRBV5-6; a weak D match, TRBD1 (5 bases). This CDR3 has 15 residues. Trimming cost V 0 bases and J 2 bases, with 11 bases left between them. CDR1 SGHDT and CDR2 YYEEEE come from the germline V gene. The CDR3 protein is CASSLGQLIQETQYF. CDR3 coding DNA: TGTGCCAGCAGCTTGGGACAGCTGATACAAGAGACCCAGTACTTC.

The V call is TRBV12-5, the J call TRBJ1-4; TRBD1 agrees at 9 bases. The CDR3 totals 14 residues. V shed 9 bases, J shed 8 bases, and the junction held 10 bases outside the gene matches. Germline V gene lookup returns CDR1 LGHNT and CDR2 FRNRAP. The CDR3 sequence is CASGRGTGREKLFF. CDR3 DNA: TGTGCTAGCGGAAGGGGGACAGGGCGCGAAAAACTGTTTTTT.

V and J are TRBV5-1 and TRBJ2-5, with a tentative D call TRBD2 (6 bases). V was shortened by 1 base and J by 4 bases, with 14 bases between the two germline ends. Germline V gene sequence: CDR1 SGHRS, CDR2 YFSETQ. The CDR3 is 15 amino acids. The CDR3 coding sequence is TGCGCCAGCAGCTTGCGCGGGACCAGCCTAGAGACCCAGTACTTC. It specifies CASSLRGTSLETQYF.

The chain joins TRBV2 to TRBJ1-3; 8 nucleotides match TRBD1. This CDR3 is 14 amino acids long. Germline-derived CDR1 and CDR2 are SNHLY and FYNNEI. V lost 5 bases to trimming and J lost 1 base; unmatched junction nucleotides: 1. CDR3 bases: TGTGCCAGCAGTAGGACAGGGTCTGGAAACACCATATATTTT. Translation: CASSRTGSGNTIYF.

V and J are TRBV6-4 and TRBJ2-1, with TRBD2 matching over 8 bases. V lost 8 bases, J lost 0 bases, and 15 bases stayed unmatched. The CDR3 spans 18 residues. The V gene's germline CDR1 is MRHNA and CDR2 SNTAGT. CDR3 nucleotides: TGTGCCAGCGTCGAACGGGGGGGGATACTTAGCTCCTACAATGAGCAGTTCTTC. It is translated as CASVERGGILSSYNEQFF.

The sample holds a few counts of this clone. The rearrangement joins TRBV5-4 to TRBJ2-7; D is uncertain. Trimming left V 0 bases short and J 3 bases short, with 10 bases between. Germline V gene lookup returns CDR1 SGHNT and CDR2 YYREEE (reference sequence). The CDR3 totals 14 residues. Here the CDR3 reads CASSLDISSYEQYF. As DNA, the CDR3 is TGTGCCAGCAGCTTGGATATCTCCAGCTACGAGCAGTACTTC. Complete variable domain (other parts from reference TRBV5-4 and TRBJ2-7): ETGVTQSPTHLIKTRGQQVTLRCSSQSGHNTVSWYQQALGQGPQFIFQYYREEENGRGNFPPRFSGLQFPNYSSELNVNALELDDSALYLCASSLDISSYEQYFGPGTRLTVT.

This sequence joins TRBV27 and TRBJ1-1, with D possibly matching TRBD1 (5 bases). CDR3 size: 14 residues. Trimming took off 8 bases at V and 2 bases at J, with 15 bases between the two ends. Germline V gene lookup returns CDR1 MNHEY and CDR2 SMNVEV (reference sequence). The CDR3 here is CASQVLGHNTEAFF. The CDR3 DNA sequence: TGTGCCAGCCAAGTCTTGGGGCACAACACTGAAGCTTTCTTT.

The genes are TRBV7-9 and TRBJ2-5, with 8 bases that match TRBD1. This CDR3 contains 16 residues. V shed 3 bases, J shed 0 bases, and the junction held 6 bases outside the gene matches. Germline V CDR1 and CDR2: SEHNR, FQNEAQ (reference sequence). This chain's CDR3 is CASSFWTGINQETQYF. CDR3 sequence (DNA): TGTGCCAGCAGCTTTTGGACAGGGATCAACCAAGAGACCCAGTACTTC.

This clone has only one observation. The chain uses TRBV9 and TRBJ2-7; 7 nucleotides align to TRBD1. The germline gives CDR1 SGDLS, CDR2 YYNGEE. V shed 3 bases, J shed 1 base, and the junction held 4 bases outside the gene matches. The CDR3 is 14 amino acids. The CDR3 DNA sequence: TGTGCCAGCAGCGCCTGGGGACAGTCCTACGAGCAGTACTTC. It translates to CASSAWGQSYEQYF.

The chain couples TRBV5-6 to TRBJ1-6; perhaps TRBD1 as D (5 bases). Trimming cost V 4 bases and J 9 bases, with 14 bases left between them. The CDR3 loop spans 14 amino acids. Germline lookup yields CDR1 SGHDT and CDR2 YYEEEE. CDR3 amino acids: CASSPTGGVSPLHF. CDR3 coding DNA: TGTGCCAGCAGCCCGACCGGGGGAGTTTCACCCCTCCACTTT.

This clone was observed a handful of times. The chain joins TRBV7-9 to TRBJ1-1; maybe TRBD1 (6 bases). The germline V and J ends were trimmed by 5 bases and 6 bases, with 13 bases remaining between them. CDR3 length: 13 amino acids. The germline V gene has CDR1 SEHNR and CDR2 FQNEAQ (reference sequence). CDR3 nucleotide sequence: TGTGCCAGCAGCAACGCAGGGGCACCTGAAGCTTTCTTT. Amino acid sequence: CASSNAGAPEAFF.

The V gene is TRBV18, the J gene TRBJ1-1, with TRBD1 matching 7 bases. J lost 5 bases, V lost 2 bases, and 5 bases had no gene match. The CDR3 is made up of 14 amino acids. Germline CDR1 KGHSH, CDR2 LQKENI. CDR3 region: CASSPTRGRTEAFF. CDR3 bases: TGTGCCAGCTCACCAACGAGGGGGCGAACTGAAGCTTTCTTT.

CDR3 loop: CASSYSRIPRGYGYTF. For the CDR3, the DNA is TGTGCCAGCAGTTACTCGAGAATACCCAGGGGCTATGGCTACACCTTC. The chain links TRBV6-5 to TRBJ1-2; perhaps TRBD1 as D (6 bases). CDR1 is MNHEY, CDR2 SVGAGI, per germline. This CDR3 is built from 16 residues. V dropped 0 bases and J dropped 4 bases, with 15 bases sitting between them.

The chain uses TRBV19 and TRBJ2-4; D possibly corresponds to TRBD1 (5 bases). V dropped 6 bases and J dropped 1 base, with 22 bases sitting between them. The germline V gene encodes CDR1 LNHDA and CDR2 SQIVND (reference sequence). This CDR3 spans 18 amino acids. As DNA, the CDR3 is TGTGCCAGTAGATTGGGGCCGGGTGGCTGGGATGCCAAAAACATTCAGTACTTC. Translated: CASRLGPGGWDAKNIQYF.

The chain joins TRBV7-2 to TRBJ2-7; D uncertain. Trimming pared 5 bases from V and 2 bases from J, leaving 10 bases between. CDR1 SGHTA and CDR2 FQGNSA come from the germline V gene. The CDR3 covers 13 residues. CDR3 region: CASSPQNTYEQYF. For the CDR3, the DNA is TGTGCCAGCAGCCCACAGAATACCTACGAGCAGTACTTC.

This CDR3 is CAWRDPLRDRAGEQYF. As DNA, the CDR3 is TGTGCCTGGAGGGACCCTCTCCGGGACAGGGCGGGAGAGCAGTACTTC. The V and J genes are TRBV30 and TRBJ2-7, with TRBD1 matching over 9 bases. Germline V gene lookup returns CDR1 GTSNPN and CDR2 SVGIG (reference sequence). Unmatched junction bases numbered 16, after V lost 3 bases and J lost 7 bases. The CDR3 spans 16 residues.

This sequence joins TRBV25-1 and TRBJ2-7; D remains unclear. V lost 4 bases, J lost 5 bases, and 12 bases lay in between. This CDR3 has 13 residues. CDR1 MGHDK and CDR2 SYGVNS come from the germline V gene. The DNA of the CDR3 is TGTGCCAGCAGTGCGGCAGGTATCGACGAGCAGTACTTC. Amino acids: CASSAAGIDEQYF.

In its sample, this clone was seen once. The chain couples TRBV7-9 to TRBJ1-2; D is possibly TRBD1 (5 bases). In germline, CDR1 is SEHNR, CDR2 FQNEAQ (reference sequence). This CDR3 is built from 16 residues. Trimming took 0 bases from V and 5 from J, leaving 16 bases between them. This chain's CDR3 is CASSLAYQGGRYGYTF. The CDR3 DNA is TGTGCCAGCAGCTTAGCGTATCAGGGCGGACGGTATGGCTACACCTTC.

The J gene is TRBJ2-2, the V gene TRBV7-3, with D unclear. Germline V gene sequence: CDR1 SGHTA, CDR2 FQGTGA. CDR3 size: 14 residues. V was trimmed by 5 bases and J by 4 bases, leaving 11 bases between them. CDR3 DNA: TGTGCCAGCAGCGCCCAGTCGGGCACCGGGGAGCTGTTTTTT. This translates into CASSAQSGTGELFF.

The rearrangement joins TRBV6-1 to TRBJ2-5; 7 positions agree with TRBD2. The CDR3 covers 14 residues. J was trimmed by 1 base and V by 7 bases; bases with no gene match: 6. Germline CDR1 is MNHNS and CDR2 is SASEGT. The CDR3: CASNPGGIQETQYF. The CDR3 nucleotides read TGTGCCAGCAATCCCGGGGGGATCCAAGAGACCCAGTACTTC.

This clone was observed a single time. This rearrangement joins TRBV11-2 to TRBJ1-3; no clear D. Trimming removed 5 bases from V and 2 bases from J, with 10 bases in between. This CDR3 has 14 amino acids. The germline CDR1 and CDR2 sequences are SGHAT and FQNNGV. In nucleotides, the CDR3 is TGTGCCAGCAGCCCTCCCGTAACTGGAAACACCATATATTTT. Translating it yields CASSPPVTGNTIYF.

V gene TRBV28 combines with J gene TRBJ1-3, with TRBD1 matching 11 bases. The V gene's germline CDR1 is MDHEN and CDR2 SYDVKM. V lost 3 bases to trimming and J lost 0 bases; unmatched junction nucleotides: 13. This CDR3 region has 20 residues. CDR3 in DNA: TGTGCCAGCAGTTTGATTGGGACAGGGGGTTACCTAAGCTCTGGAAACACCATATATTTT. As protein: CASSLIGTGGYLSSGNTIYF.

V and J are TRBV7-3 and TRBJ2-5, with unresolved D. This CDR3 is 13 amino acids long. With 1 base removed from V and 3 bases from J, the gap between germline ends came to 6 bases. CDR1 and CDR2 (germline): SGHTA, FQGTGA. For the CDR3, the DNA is TGTGCCAGCAGCTTAAATCTTGAAGAGACCCAGTACTTC. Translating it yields CASSLNLEETQYF. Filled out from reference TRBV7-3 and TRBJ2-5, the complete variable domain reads GAGVSQTPSNKVTEKGKYVELRCDPISGHTALYWYRQSLGQGPEFLIYFQGTGAADDSGLPNDRFFAVRPEGSVSTLKIQRTERGDSAVYLCASSLNLEETQYFGPGTRLLVL.

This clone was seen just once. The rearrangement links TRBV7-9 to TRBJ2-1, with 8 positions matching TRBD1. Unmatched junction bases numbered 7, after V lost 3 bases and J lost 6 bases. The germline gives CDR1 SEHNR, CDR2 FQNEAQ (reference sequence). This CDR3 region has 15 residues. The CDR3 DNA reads TGTGCCAGCAGCTTTACCGGGACAGGCCTCAATGAGCAGTTCTTC. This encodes CASSFTGTGLNEQFF. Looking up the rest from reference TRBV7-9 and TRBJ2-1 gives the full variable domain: DTGVSQNPRHKITKRGQNVTFRCDPISEHNRLYWYRQTLGQGPEFLTYFQNEAQLEKSRLLSDRFSAERPKGSFSTLEIQRTEQGDSAMYLCASSFTGTGLNEQFFGPGTRLTVL.

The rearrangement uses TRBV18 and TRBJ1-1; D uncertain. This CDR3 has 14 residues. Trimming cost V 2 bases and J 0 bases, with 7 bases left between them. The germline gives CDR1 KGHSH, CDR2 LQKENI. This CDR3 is CASSPNPVNTEAFF. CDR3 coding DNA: TGTGCCAGCTCACCAAACCCAGTGAACACTGAAGCTTTCTTT.

CDR3 DNA: TGTGCCAGCAGTGCGGCTAGCGGATACAATGAGCAGTTCTTC. Translating it yields CASSAASGYNEQFF. V gene TRBV2 combines with J gene TRBJ2-1; 7 bases fit TRBD2. V lost 4 bases and J lost 4; bases outside the gene matches: 4. Germline loops: CDR1 SNHLY, CDR2 FYNNEI. The CDR3 is 14 amino acids.

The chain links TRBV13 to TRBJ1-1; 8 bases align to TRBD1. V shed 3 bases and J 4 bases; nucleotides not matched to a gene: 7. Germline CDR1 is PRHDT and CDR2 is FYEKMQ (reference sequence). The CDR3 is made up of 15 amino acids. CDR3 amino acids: CASSFSGQGFTEAFF. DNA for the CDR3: TGTGCCAGCAGCTTCTCTGGACAGGGTTTCACTGAAGCTTTCTTT.